Presented here are 9 T cell receptor beta chains from one specimen sequenced in a study of T cell clonotyping in hematopoietic cell transplantation (dated by TCRdb to 2020 to 2023). Library preparation was by the immunoSEQ multiplex PCR assay. TCRdb stores this immuneACCESS table with in-frame sequences only. Part of the clones is absent; in the studies checked, under half of the shortfall reflects unresolved V genes, and no reason is known for the rest. For this sample there are about 5,700 clones; approximately 91% appear just once. The ten largest clonotypes hold 48% of the sample. Explained via the paper, the time point label denotes: 100 days after allo-HCT. The source was peripheral blood mononuclear cells, collected 100 days after allogeneic stem cell transplant. The receptors derive from a female patient aged 50-60 years who had an allogeneic stem cell transplant from an unrelated donor, so T cells may come from the graft donor. Some clones in this sample may be carry-over from other donors' samples.

The chain is built from TRBV30 and TRBJ1-2, with D hard to call. Germline CDR1 reads GTSNPN; CDR2 reads SVGIG (reference sequence). The CDR3 is made up of 15 amino acids. V was clipped by 1 base and J by 0 bases, with 12 bases between them. CDR3 in DNA: TGTGCCTGGAGTGCAGCCCTCTCCCCTAACTATGGCTACACCTTC. Its protein product is CAWSAALSPNYGYTF.

In its sample, this clone was seen once. The chain combines TRBV30 with TRBJ1-3; no firm D call. Trimming took 2 bases from V and 0 from J, leaving 8 bases between them. The V gene's germline CDR1 is GTSNPN and CDR2 SVGIG (reference sequence). The CDR3 runs 14 residues. This chain's CDR3 is CAWSPDYSGNTIYF. The CDR3 DNA reads TGTGCCTGGAGTCCCGATTACTCTGGAAACACCATATATTTT.

The CDR3 is CASSGRGPRADTQYF. The CDR3 nucleotides read TGCGCCAGCAGCGGCCGGGGCCCCCGAGCAGATACGCAGTATTTT. The chain joins TRBV5-1 to TRBJ2-3; perhaps D is TRBD1 or TRBD2 (5 bases each). CDR1 and CDR2 from the germline V gene are SGHRS and YFSETQ. This CDR3 spans 15 amino acids. With 4 bases removed from V and 4 bases from J, the gap between germline ends came to 16 bases. Full variable domain (outside the CDR3, taken from reference TRBV5-1 and TRBJ2-3): KAGVTQTPRYLIKTRGQQVTLSCSPISGHRSVSWYQQTPGQGLQFLFEYFSETQRNKGNFPGRFSGRQFSNSRSEMNVSTLELGDSALYLCASSGRGPRADTQYFGPGTRLTVL.

The chain combines TRBV4-2 with TRBJ2-3, with TRBD1 matching over 10 bases. Trimming cost V 3 bases and J 1 base; bases outside gene matches: 7. Looked up from germline, CDR1 is LGHNA and CDR2 is YNFKEQ. The CDR3 sequence is 17 residues long. The CDR3 sequence: CASSQMRDRGGTDTQYF. DNA of the CDR3: TGTGCCAGCAGCCAGATGCGGGACAGGGGTGGCACAGATACGCAGTATTTT.

The chain is built from TRBV10-3 and TRBJ2-3; TRBD1 might be the D (6 bases). Germline V gene sequence: CDR1 ENHRY, CDR2 SYGVKD. This CDR3 comprises 15 residues. Between the trimmed V and J ends, which lost 3 bases and 3 bases, there was a span of 13 bases. CDR3 amino acids: CAISDSTGKTDTQYF. For the CDR3, the DNA is TGTGCCATCAGTGATTCAACAGGGAAGACAGATACGCAGTATTTT.

In this sample, this clone turned up once. This chain links TRBV2 with TRBJ2-7; D not resolved. The CDR3 loop spans 12 amino acids. CDR1 is SNHLY and CDR2 is FYNNEI in the germline V gene. Trimming shortened V by 4 bases and J by 0 bases, and 4 bases separated the two germline ends. The CDR3 loop is CASSVGSYEQYF. The CDR3 DNA reads TGTGCCAGCAGTGTGGGCTCCTACGAGCAGTACTTC. The full variable domain, rest sourced from reference TRBV2 and TRBJ2-7, is EPEVTQTPSHQVTQMGQEVILRCVPISNHLYFYWYRQILGQKVEFLVSFYNNEISEKSEIFDDQFSVERPDGSNFTLKIRSTKLEDSAMYFCASSVGSYEQYFGPGTRLTVT.

The gene calls are TRBV11-3 and TRBJ2-7, with TRBD1 matching over 8 bases. Germline CDR1 reads SGHNT; CDR2 reads YENEEA. Trimming removed 3 bases from V and 6 bases from J; junction bases left unmatched: 4. This CDR3 has 13 residues. The CDR3 nucleotides are TGTGCCAGCAGCTTGGGGACAGGAGGCGAGCAGTACTTC. As protein: CASSLGTGGEQYF.

The chain is built from TRBV28 and TRBJ2-7; D not certain. The CDR3 length is 15 residues. The germline gives CDR1 MDHEN, CDR2 SYDVKM. V was shortened by 2 bases and J by 6 bases, with 17 bases between the two germline ends. The CDR3 reads CASSLISVRVGEQYF. As DNA, the CDR3 is TGTGCCAGCAGTTTAATATCTGTACGTGTCGGCGAGCAGTACTTC.

This chain uses TRBV5-6 with TRBJ2-5; D is unresolved. The V gene's germline CDR1 is SGHDT and CDR2 YYEEEE. The CDR3 runs 17 residues. Trimming removed 1 base at V and 0 bases at J, with 16 bases between. The DNA for the CDR3 is TGTGCCAGCAGCTTGATAGAGTCAGCCCGTTACCAAGAGACCCAGTACTTC. Residues: CASSLIESARYQETQYF.